These 20 T cell receptor beta chains were sequenced from one sample in a study of T cells in Graves' hyperthyroidism and ophthalmopathy. Researchers took RNA transcripts and amplified the TCR beta CDR3 regions from them. The HTBI set primed first-round TCR CDR3 RT-PCR. MiXCR, run by TCRdb on the multiplex PCR reads, gives a single entry per CDR3 protein. The table includes roughly 800,000 distinct CDR3 sequences, 38% detected once. The sequenced sample consisted of blood. These receptors all stem from a man younger than 30 with Graves' hyperthyroidism.

This clonotype came up many times. CDR3: CASSQVAPEAFF. The CDR3 DNA reads TGTGCCAGCAGCCAAGTTGCCCCCGAAGCTTTCTTT. The V gene is TRBV14, the J gene TRBJ1-1, with D unclear. CDR1 is SGHDN and CDR2 is FVKESK in the germline V gene. The CDR3 contains 12 residues. Trimming shortened V by 1 base and J by 8 bases, and 8 bases separated the two germline ends.

The chain couples TRBV6-5 to TRBJ2-2; D gene ambiguous. Trimming shortened V by 6 bases and J by 7 bases, and 9 bases separated the two germline ends. The CDR3 is made up of 12 amino acids. Germline V CDR1 and CDR2: MNHEY, SVGAGI. This chain's CDR3 is CASRLSFGELFF. CDR3 DNA sequence: TGTGCCAGCAGACTGAGTTTCGGGGAGCTGTTTTTT.

This sequence joins TRBV2 and TRBJ1-6; perhaps TRBD1 as D (5 bases). V dropped 8 bases and J dropped 7 bases, with 27 bases sitting between them. The CDR3 contains 18 residues. Per the germline V gene, CDR1 is SNHLY and CDR2 is FYNNEI. The CDR3 DNA follows: TGTGCCAGCGGGGGACTAGCGGACAACACCGGGGAGAATTCACCCCTCCACTTT. This encodes CASGGLADNTGENSPLHF.

The chain carries TRBV10-2 and TRBJ2-2; D is ambiguous. Germline CDR1 is WSHSY and CDR2 is SAAADI. This CDR3 has 11 amino acids. Trimming removed 10 bases at V and 2 bases at J, with 5 bases between. CDR3 region: CANTNTGELFF. The CDR3 bases are TGCGCCAACACTAACACCGGGGAGCTGTTTTTT.

This clonotype was detected a few times. The chain combines TRBV11-2 with TRBJ2-5, with a tentative D call TRBD2 (6 bases). The germline gives CDR1 SGHAT, CDR2 FQNNGV. CDR3 length: 17 residues. Trimming stripped 5 bases from V and 5 bases from J, with 24 bases between. DNA for the CDR3: TGTGCCAGCAGCGCAATGGAAATTCCTACCCTAGCGGAGACCCAGTACTTC. Translating gives CASSAMEIPTLAETQYF.

The chain carries TRBV24-1 and TRBJ2-1, with TRBD1 matching 7 bases. This CDR3 spans 12 amino acids. V gave up 4 bases and J gave up 10 bases; unmatched junction bases: 3. Germline assignment: CDR1 KGHDR and CDR2 SFDVKD. CDR3 bases: TGTGCCACCAGTGAGACAGGGCGAGAGCAGTTCTTC. Encoded protein: CATSETGREQFF.

This chain connects TRBV7-8 to TRBJ2-5, with D tentatively TRBD2 (5 bases). CDR1 is SGHVS and CDR2 is FQNEAQ in the germline V gene. V shed 5 bases and J shed 5 bases, with 15 bases lying between them. This CDR3 has 14 residues. The CDR3 nucleotides read TGTGCCAGCAGCCAGGCCCTGGAGCGGGAGACCCAGTACTTC. The encoded protein is CASSQALERETQYF. Looking up the rest from reference TRBV7-8 and TRBJ2-5 gives the full variable domain: GAGVSQSPRYKVAKRGQDVALRCDPISGHVSLFWYQQALGQGPEFLTYFQNEAQLDKSGLPSDRFFAERPEGSVSTLKIQRTQQEDSAVYLCASSQALERETQYFGPGTRLLVL.

Regarding this clonotype: One end of the junction does not line up with germline, which may come from a read error. V usage is TRBV6-1 and J usage is TRBJ1-6, with 7 bases fitting TRBD1. Germline CDR1 is MNHNS and CDR2 is SASEGT. There are 16 residues in the CDR3. This chain's CDR3 is CASSPTGSPYNSPIHF. CDR3 DNA: TGTGCCAGCAGTCCGACAGGGTCACCCTATAATTCACCCATCCACTTT.

This clonotype was detected only a few times. The rearrangement uses TRBV7-2 and TRBJ1-4; maybe TRBD1 (5 bases). The V end was cut by 5 bases, the J end by 5 bases, with 18 bases between. This CDR3 has 16 residues. Germline values: CDR1 SGHTA, CDR2 FQGNSA. In nucleotides, the CDR3 is TGTGCCAGCAGCCTGGGGATGACAGCGCAGAATGAAAAACTGTTTTTT. Translation: CASSLGMTAQNEKLFF.

The chain's CDR3 is CASSSLRGPYEQYF. CDR3 coding DNA: TGTGCCAGCAGCTCGTTGAGGGGACCCTACGAGCAGTACTTC. This rearrangement joins TRBV7-8 to TRBJ2-7; D tentatively fits TRBD1 or TRBD2 (5 bases each). Trimming cost V 4 bases and J 2 bases, with 12 bases left between them. The CDR3 extends over 14 amino acids. Germline CDR1 and CDR2: SGHVS and FQNEAQ.

This clonotype was detected once. The V gene is TRBV29-1, the J gene TRBJ2-5, with 9 bases fitting TRBD1. In germline, CDR1 is SQVTM, CDR2 ANQGSEA. The CDR3 is made up of 14 amino acids. V was clipped by 3 bases and J by 9 bases; unmatched bases: 11. CDR3: CSVDTGQGHQPQYF. CDR3 sequence (DNA): TGCAGCGTTGATACGGGACAGGGCCATCAGCCCCAGTACTTC.

This clonotype was counted only a few times. At one of its ends the junction is not consistent with the germline gene, which may arise from a read error. V gene TRBV12-3 or TRBV12-4 combines with J gene TRBJ2-5; D is ambiguous. The length of the CDR3 is 11 residues. The CDR3 coding sequence is TGTGCCAGCACTTTAGAAGAGACCCAGTACTTC. Protein sequence: CASTLEETQYF.

This clonotype was counted at least ten times. The CDR3 sequence is CSVLRGTVMNTEAFF. DNA of the CDR3: TGCAGCGTGCTTCGGGGGACAGTGATGAACACTGAAGCTTTCTTT. The chain is built from TRBV29-1 and TRBJ1-1; 7 nucleotides line up with TRBD1. Per the germline V gene, CDR1 is SQVTM and CDR2 is ANQGSEA. The J segment lost 0 bases and the V segment lost 6 bases, leaving 10 bases of the junction unmatched. CDR3 length equals 15 residues.

Concerning this clonotype: The junction departs from the called germline gene at one end, perhaps through a read error. This chain connects TRBV2 to TRBJ2-7; 8 bases fit TRBD1. The CDR3 totals 14 residues. From germline, CDR1 is SNHLY and CDR2 FYNNEI. In DNA, the CDR3 is TGTGCCGGCAGTCCCGACAGGGGTACCTACGAGCAGTACTTC. This gives the protein CAGSPDRGTYEQYF. The whole variable domain, filled in from reference TRBV2 and TRBJ2-7, reads EPEVTQTPSHQVTQMGQEVILRCVPISNHLYFYWYRQILGQKVEFLVSFYNNEISEKSEIFDDQFSVERPDGSNFTLKIRSTKLEDSAMYFCAGSPDRGTYEQYFGPGTRLTVT.

There are many counts of this clonotype. This sequence joins TRBV20-1 and TRBJ2-6; the match to TRBD1 covers 7 bases. From germline, CDR1 is DFQATT and CDR2 SNEGSKA (reference sequence). V lost 4 bases and J lost 0; bases outside the gene matches: 3. There are 15 residues in the CDR3. The CDR3 protein is CSAKGQLSGANVLTF. The DNA of the CDR3 is TGCAGTGCTAAGGGACAGCTCTCTGGGGCCAACGTCCTGACTTTC.

The V gene is TRBV6-4, the J gene TRBJ2-1, with 9 bases matching TRBD2. The length of the CDR3 is 16 residues. The J segment lost 9 bases and the V segment lost 3 bases, leaving 12 bases of the junction unmatched. Germline V gene sequence: CDR1 MRHNA, CDR2 SNTAGT. CDR3: CASSESNGGREVEQFF. CDR3 nucleotides: TGTGCCAGCAGTGAATCGAACGGCGGGAGGGAGGTTGAGCAGTTCTTC.

Notes on this clonotype: The junction departs from the called germline gene at one end, perhaps through a read error. V and J are TRBV7-9 and TRBJ1-5; 11 nucleotides match TRBD1. The CDR3 has 15 amino acids. Germline CDR1 and CDR2: SEHNR and FQNEAQ (reference sequence). CDR3 protein: CASTRTGGFNQPQHF. CDR3 nucleotides: TGCGCCAGCACCCGGACAGGGGGCTTCAATCAGCCCCAGCATTTT. The variable domain in full, completed from reference TRBV7-9 and TRBJ1-5, reads DTGVSQNPRHKITKRGQNVTFRCDPISEHNRLYWYRQTLGQGPEFLTYFQNEAQLEKSRLLSDRFSAERPKGSFSTLEIQRTEQGDSAMYLCASTRTGGFNQPQHFGDGTRLSIL.

The V and J genes are TRBV29-1 and TRBJ2-7; perhaps TRBD1 as D (6 bases). Germline CDR1 and CDR2: SQVTM and ANQGSEA. The CDR3 is made up of 14 amino acids. V lost 3 bases and J lost 2, with 14 bases in between. CDR3 region: CSVETGTRAYEQYF. In DNA form, the CDR3 reads TGCAGCGTTGAGACCGGGACAAGGGCCTACGAGCAGTACTTC.

CDR3 loop: CASTGYRHYNSPLHF. CDR3 bases: TGTGCCAGCACGGGATACAGACACTATAATTCACCCCTCCACTTT. The genes are TRBV19 and TRBJ1-6, with D unclear. V was trimmed by 9 bases and J by 3 bases, leaving 15 bases between them. Germline-derived CDR1 and CDR2 are LNHDA and SQIVND (reference sequence). The CDR3 runs to 15 residues.

This chain uses TRBV24-1 with TRBJ2-2; 11 bases fit TRBD2. This CDR3 has 17 residues. Germline lookup yields CDR1 KGHDR and CDR2 SFDVKD. With V trimmed by 9 bases and J by 3 bases, 11 bases remained unmatched. The CDR3 sequence is CATLGLLAGGYTGELFF. The CDR3 DNA reads as TGTGCCACCCTGGGCCTCCTAGCGGGGGGCTACACCGGGGAGCTGTTTTTT.